Below, 19 T cell receptor beta chains from the same sample are listed, as sequenced in a study of blood T cells in healthy people across ages (dated by TCRdb to the mid-2010s). Libraries were made using 5' RACE. The sample was run on an Illumina HiSeq 2500. A second PCR of about 6 to 12 cycles was performed with a sample-barcoded 5' primer and a J-beta primer mix. Through fastp at Q25 and MiXCR, TCRdb rebuilt clones from the public reads, retaining in-frame beta chains. Entries are consolidated by CDR3 protein sequence, retaining the most common genes and DNA. The sample table holds over 950,000 distinct CDR3 sequences, of which 35% to 40% were seen once. Of the sample, around 13% falls within the top ten clones. Sequencing was performed on blood. The receptors stem from a man aged 18 to 30 in good health.

The chain couples TRBV7-6 to TRBJ1-6, with TRBD1 matching 8 bases. V was pared by 4 bases and J by 7 bases, with 6 bases of the junction left unmatched. Germline CDR1 is SGHVS and CDR2 is FNYEAQ. The CDR3 contains 15 residues. The CDR3 spells CASSSTGGGNSPLHF. For the CDR3, the DNA is TGTGCCAGCAGCTCCACAGGGGGAGGCAATTCACCCCTCCACTTT.

This clonotype was detected a few times. The gene calls are TRBV12-3 or TRBV12-4 and TRBJ1-2, with D perhaps TRBD1 (6 bases). V dropped 8 bases and J dropped 4 bases, with 11 bases sitting between them. This CDR3 is built from 12 residues. CDR3 region: CASQGPFYGYTF. The DNA for the CDR3 is TGTGCCAGCCAGGGGCCTTTCTATGGCTACACCTTC.

Written as DNA, the CDR3 is TGTGCCAGCAGCCCCGTCCCAGGGGACTACGAGCAGTACTTC. Translating gives CASSPVPGDYEQYF. The V and J genes are TRBV12-3 or TRBV12-4 and TRBJ2-7; maybe TRBD1 (6 bases). V was cut by 6 bases and J by 3 bases, with 15 bases left in between. The CDR3 contains 14 residues.

A few counts support this clonotype. The chain employs TRBV20-1 and TRBJ2-3; no clear D gene. The V gene lost 5 bases and the J gene lost 5 bases, with 8 bases spanning the gap. Germline assignment: CDR1 DFQATT and CDR2 SNEGSKA (reference sequence). This CDR3 has 11 amino acids. The CDR3 bases are TGCAGTGCTGAGCCCGGAGATACGCAGTATTTT. It is translated as CSAEPGDTQYF.

The chain is built from TRBV9 and TRBJ2-7; 7 bases are shared with TRBD1. The germline V gene has CDR1 SGDLS and CDR2 YYNGEE. CDR3 length: 15 amino acids. The ends lost 5 bases at V and 7 bases at J; junction bases unmatched: 15. The CDR3 reads CASRAPGGTYNEQYF. The CDR3 bases are TGTGCCAGCAGGGCCCCAGGGGGTACGTACAATGAGCAGTACTTC.

The sample holds a few counts of this clonotype. The gene calls are TRBV7-2 and TRBJ2-3; D gene unclear. Germline CDR1 reads SGHTA; CDR2 reads FQGNSA. The CDR3 spans 16 residues. V lost 1 base and J lost 2, with 13 bases in between. The CDR3 sequence: CASSLEAAGLTDTQYF. CDR3 sequence (DNA): TGTGCCAGCAGCTTAGAGGCCGCAGGTCTCACAGATACGCAGTATTTT.

The gene calls are TRBV6-5 and TRBJ1-2; D is unresolved. Germline V CDR1 and CDR2: MNHEY, SVGAGI. Trimming removed 2 bases at V and 2 bases at J, with 12 bases between. CDR3 length equals 15 residues. Written as DNA, the CDR3 is TGTGCCAGCAGTTACGCGCGGGGTTCCAACTATGGCTACACCTTC. It is translated as CASSYARGSNYGYTF.

The count of this clonotype is one. The chain combines TRBV19 with TRBJ2-3, with TRBD2 identical over 11 bases. Trimming at V came to 0 bases and at J to 2 bases, leaving 4 bases not matched to a gene. This CDR3 is 17 amino acids long. The germline gives CDR1 LNHDA, CDR2 SQIVND (reference sequence). CDR3 DNA sequence: TGTGCCAGTAGTATAGAACTGACTAGCGGGGACACAGATACGCAGTATTTT. This sequence encodes CASSIELTSGDTDTQYF.

This clonotype was observed a few times. The genes are TRBV20-1 and TRBJ1-4; 7 bases are a match to TRBD1. Germline CDR1 and CDR2: DFQATT and SNEGSKA (reference sequence). The CDR3 covers 13 residues. The V segment lost 1 base and the J segment 7 bases; nucleotides outside the gene matches: 3. The DNA for the CDR3 is TGCAGTGCTAGAGTCAGGGGGGCTGAAAAACTGTTTTTT. Encoded protein: CSARVRGAEKLFF.

The V and J genes are TRBV3-1 and TRBJ2-4; no clear D. Germline CDR1 and CDR2: LGHDT and YNNKEL (reference sequence). The CDR3 spans 17 residues. The V end lost 2 bases, the J end lost 0 bases, and 14 bases lay between the germline ends. In DNA form, the CDR3 reads TGTGCCAGCAGCCAACCCGGAACTGGTCTAGCCAAAAACATTCAGTACTTC. Its translation: CASSQPGTGLAKNIQYF.

This clonotype was detected a few times. The chain joins TRBV6-9 to TRBJ2-3; 7 nucleotides match TRBD1. The CDR3 is 13 amino acids. The ends lost 7 bases at V and 3 bases at J; junction bases unmatched: 4. Germline CDR1 MNHGY, CDR2 SVAAGI. In DNA form, the CDR3 reads TGTGCCAGCAAGGGACAGAGTACAGATACGCAGTATTTT. Its protein is CASKGQSTDTQYF.

Ten or more counts support this clonotype. The chain recombines TRBV29-1 with TRBJ2-3, with D tentatively TRBD1 or TRBD2 (6 bases each). V dropped 2 bases and J dropped 2 bases, with 14 bases sitting between them. CDR3 length equals 15 residues. Germline V gene sequence: CDR1 SQVTM, CDR2 ANQGSEA. The CDR3 here is CSVERGDTNTDTQYF. The CDR3 coding sequence is TGCAGCGTTGAAAGGGGGGACACTAACACAGATACGCAGTATTTT.

This clonotype was observed a handful of times. The chain carries TRBV3-1 and TRBJ1-2; D gene ambiguous. This CDR3 is 14 amino acids long. V shed 0 bases and J shed 4 bases, with 9 bases lying between them. The germline gives CDR1 LGHDT, CDR2 YNNKEL (reference sequence). CDR3 sequence reads: CASSQDPAAYGYTF. The CDR3 bases are TGTGCCAGCAGCCAAGACCCAGCCGCCTATGGCTACACCTTC.

A few counts support this clonotype. The chain combines TRBV5-1 with TRBJ2-5; 9 bases are a match to TRBD2. V trimming: 4 bases; J trimming: 4 bases; junction bases outside the gene matches: 8. CDR3 length equals 15 residues. CDR1 and CDR2 from the germline V gene are SGHRS and YFSETQ. The CDR3 loop is CASSLLNSGGETQYF. CDR3 sequence (DNA): TGCGCCAGCAGCCTTCTTAATAGCGGGGGAGAGACCCAGTACTTC.

This clonotype was seen a handful of times. The DNA of the CDR3 is TGTGCCACCAGTGTCCCAGGGGAGACGGAGACCCAGTACTTC. Protein product: CATSVPGETETQYF. The gene calls are TRBV24-1 and TRBJ2-5, with D perhaps TRBD1 (6 bases). Trimming removed 5 bases at V and 5 bases at J, with 14 bases between. The V gene's germline CDR1 is KGHDR and CDR2 SFDVKD. CDR3 length: 14 amino acids.

This clonotype showed up just once. The chain employs TRBV6-2 or TRBV6-3 and TRBJ2-5; D is perhaps TRBD2 (5 bases). CDR1 and CDR2 from the germline V gene are MNHEY and SVGEGT. CDR3 size: 17 residues. Trimming shortened V by 6 bases and J by 11 bases, and 31 bases separated the two germline ends. CDR3 DNA sequence: TGTGCCAGCAGCCCCGGACTCCACAAGGAGGTAGGGTTCGTGCAGTACTTC. Translating it yields CASSPGLHKEVGFVQYF.

This clonotype was found a few times. The chain joins TRBV29-1 to TRBJ2-3; unclear D gene. CDR1 is SQVTM, CDR2 ANQGSEA, per germline. Trimming took off 2 bases at V and 4 bases at J, with 4 bases between the two ends. The CDR3 extends over 11 amino acids. The DNA for the CDR3 is TGCAGCGTTGAACCATCAGATACGCAGTATTTT. Its translation is CSVEPSDTQYF.

This clonotype was counted a few times. The genes are TRBV20-1 and TRBJ1-2; D gene ambiguous. The V gene's germline CDR1 is DFQATT and CDR2 SNEGSKA (reference sequence). This CDR3 spans 13 amino acids. The ends were cut back, 2 bases at V and 2 bases at J, with 9 bases in the middle. CDR3 sequence reads: CSARIVENYGYTF. The CDR3 DNA is TGCAGTGCTAGAATAGTGGAGAACTATGGCTACACCTTC.

This clonotype was seen more than once but under ten times. The chain couples TRBV20-1 to TRBJ2-3; D not resolved. This CDR3 has 14 residues. The V end lost 4 bases, the J end lost 5 bases, and 16 bases lay between the germline ends. Germline V lookup: CDR1 DFQATT, CDR2 SNEGSKA (reference sequence). CDR3 amino acids: CSATRPQWGDTQYF. The CDR3 DNA sequence: TGCAGTGCTACGAGGCCTCAATGGGGAGATACGCAGTATTTT.